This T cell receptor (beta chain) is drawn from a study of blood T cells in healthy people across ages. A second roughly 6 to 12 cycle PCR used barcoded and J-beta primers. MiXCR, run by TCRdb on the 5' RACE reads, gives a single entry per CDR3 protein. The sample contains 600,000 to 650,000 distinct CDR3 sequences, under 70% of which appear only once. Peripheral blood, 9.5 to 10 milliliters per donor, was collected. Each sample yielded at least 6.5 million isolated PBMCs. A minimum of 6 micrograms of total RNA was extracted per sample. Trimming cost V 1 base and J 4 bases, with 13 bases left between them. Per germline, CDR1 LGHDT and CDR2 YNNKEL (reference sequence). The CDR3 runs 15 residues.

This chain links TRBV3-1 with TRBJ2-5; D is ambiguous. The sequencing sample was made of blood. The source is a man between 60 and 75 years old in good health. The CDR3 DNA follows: TGTGCCAGCAGCCAAGTAAGGCGAGGATCAGAGACCCAGTACTTC. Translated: CASSQVRRGSETQYF.